This entry concerns a single TCR beta chain. The antigen remains undetermined. The V gene's germline CDR1 is SQVTM and CDR2 ANQGSEA. The CDR3 extends over 14 amino acids. V lost 2 bases, J lost 4 bases, and 7 bases stayed unmatched. This sample was taken from a study of Graves' ophthalmopathy and Graves' hyperthyroidism. Overall study results and limits: Among expanded thyroid clonotypes above 0.001 frequency, most also occurred in blood.

Among the hyperthyroidism patients, all were newly diagnosed, aged 18 to 65, with under 2 months' duration. The sequenced template was RNA, covering the TCR beta CDR3 region. The authors performed first-round RT-PCR with HTBI primers and then a second-round multiplex PCR. MiXCR, applied by TCRdb to the multiplex PCR reads, yields one record per CDR3 protein. This table has 300,000 to 500,000 distinct CDR3 sequences, 15% to 19% appearing once. Sequenced: peripheral blood. This rearrangement joins TRBV29-1 to TRBJ1-2; TRBD1 matches 7 bases. The receptor was isolated from a woman aged 18-30 years with stable Graves' hyperthyroidism. As DNA, the CDR3 is TGCAGCGTTGAAAAACAGGGGTCCCTCTATGGCTACACCTTC. It encodes CSVEKQGSLYGYTF.